A single sample gave rise to the 23 T cell receptor beta chains below, sequenced in a study of spatial heterogeneity in lung cancer. A single record per CDR3 protein comes from TCRdb applying MiXCR to the 5' RACE reads. The sample consists of under 85,000 distinct CDR3 sequences, around 7.8% of them appearing once. This sample's time point: sample taken at primary tumor resection. The sequencing here drew on PBMCs, taken at surgery. The receptors derive from a male donor with early-stage non-small cell lung cancer.

The chain joins TRBV18 to TRBJ2-7; D gene unclear. CDR3 length: 16 amino acids. The germline CDR1 and CDR2 sequences are KGHSH and LQKENI. V was shortened by 3 bases and J by 0 bases, with 15 bases between the two germline ends. Here the CDR3 DNA reads TGTGCCAGCTCACCCATATCCTCCGGTAGCTCCTACGAGCAGTACTTC. It codes for CASSPISSGSSYEQYF.

The rearrangement links TRBV12-5 to TRBJ2-5; 9 nucleotides align to TRBD2. Germline CDR1 LGHNT, CDR2 FRNRAP. The CDR3 is 15 residues long. Trimming at V came to 6 bases and at J to 4 bases, leaving 9 bases not matched to a gene. CDR3 nucleotides: TGTGCTAGTGGGGCTAGCGGGGCCCCAGGAGAGACCCAGTACTTC. Protein sequence: CASGASGAPGETQYF.

Details on this clonotype: A much larger clone is a single base away; this may be a read error. V is TRBV6-2 or TRBV6-3 and J is TRBJ2-5; D is unclear. V was cut by 8 bases and J by 4 bases, with 14 bases left in between. The CDR3 has 13 residues. The germline V gene encodes CDR1 MNHEY and CDR2 SVGEGT. CDR3 residues: CASCSRVPETQYF. The CDR3 DNA reads TGTGCCAGCTGTTCAAGGGTTCCAGAGACCCAGTACTTC.

This clonotype was seen many times. The chain links TRBV12-3 or TRBV12-4 to TRBJ2-2; D call uncertain. This CDR3 has 13 residues. Trimming left V 6 bases short and J 5 bases short, with 10 bases between. As DNA, the CDR3 is TGTGCCAGCAGCGAGGTGGGAACCGGGGAGCTGTTTTTT. Translation gives CASSEVGTGELFF.

Of note for this clonotype: A read error is possible here, since a much larger clone lies one base away. This rearrangement joins TRBV9 to TRBJ2-3; D remains unclear. Trimming pared 1 base from V and 1 base from J, leaving 7 bases between. The CDR3 is 14 residues long. Germline V gene data show CDR1 as SGDLS and CDR2 as YYNGEE. CDR3 in DNA: TGTGCCAGCAGCGTAAGCAGTGGCACAGATACGCAGTATTTT. It encodes CASSVSSGTDTQYF.

CDR3 nucleotides: TGCGCCAGCAGCCCCGAGGCTGGACCGAGACATTCACCCCTCCACTTT. Protein sequence: CASSPEAGPRHSPLHF. The chain employs TRBV5-1 and TRBJ1-6, with D uncertain. This CDR3 has 16 residues. Germline V gene lookup returns CDR1 SGHRS and CDR2 YFSETQ. V lost 4 bases and J 8 bases, leaving 19 bases between the germline ends.

This clonotype was seen at least ten times. The chain couples TRBV7-9 to TRBJ2-1, with TRBD2 identical over 7 bases. CDR1 SEHNR and CDR2 FQNEAQ come from the germline V gene (reference sequence). J lost 6 bases, V lost 4 bases, and 9 bases had no gene match. The CDR3 runs to 15 residues. The CDR3 DNA sequence: TGTGCCAGCAGCTCCCGACTAGCACTCGGCAATGAGCAGTTCTTC. Its protein is CASSSRLALGNEQFF.

The V gene is TRBV7-8, the J gene TRBJ1-1, with D unresolved. Trimming stripped 1 base from V and 4 bases from J, with 7 bases between. CDR1 is SGHVS, CDR2 FQNEAQ, per germline. The CDR3 is 13 residues long. In nucleotides, the CDR3 is TGTGCCAGCAGCTTAGACCGGACCACTGAAGCTTTCTTT. It encodes CASSLDRTTEAFF.

This clonotype was picked up many times. The V call is TRBV19, the J call TRBJ2-3, with D tentatively TRBD1 (6 bases). Germline CDR1 reads LNHDA; CDR2 reads SQIVND (reference sequence). V lost 5 bases and J lost 2, with 11 bases in between. This CDR3 contains 14 residues. This CDR3 reads CASSPGQFTDTQYF. The CDR3 DNA is TGTGCCAGTAGTCCTGGACAGTTCACAGATACGCAGTATTTT.

At least ten counts were recorded for this clonotype. V and J are TRBV2 and TRBJ1-1, with 10 bases identical to TRBD1. Unmatched junction bases numbered 3, after V lost 5 bases and J lost 3 bases. This CDR3 has 14 residues. The V gene's germline CDR1 is SNHLY and CDR2 FYNNEI. The CDR3 here is CASSRQGAYTEAFF. The CDR3 region has the DNA TGTGCCAGCAGTAGACAGGGGGCCTACACTGAAGCTTTCTTT.

This clonotype was recorded at least ten times. The V call is TRBV18, the J call TRBJ1-1; the D is unclear. The CDR3 is 13 residues long. With 2 bases removed from V and 3 bases from J, the gap between germline ends came to 7 bases. Germline CDR1 and CDR2: KGHSH and LQKENI. The CDR3 is CASSPSQHTEAFF. The DNA for the CDR3 is TGTGCCAGCTCACCATCTCAACACACTGAAGCTTTCTTT.

This clonotype has a count of ten or more. This chain connects TRBV6-2 or TRBV6-3 to TRBJ1-5; 7 bases match TRBD1. Germline-derived CDR1 and CDR2 are MNHEY and SVGEGT. This CDR3 spans 15 amino acids. Trimming took 4 bases from V and 3 from J; bases not matched to a gene: 6. As DNA, the CDR3 is TGTGCCAGCAGTTGGGGGACAGCTATCAATCAGCCCCAGCATTTT. It codes for CASSWGTAINQPQHF.

The V gene is TRBV19, the J gene TRBJ2-3; 11 bases align to TRBD1. Germline values: CDR1 LNHDA, CDR2 SQIVND (reference sequence). Losses at the gene ends were 6 bases for V and 3 bases for J; bases not matched to a gene: 5. The CDR3 has 15 amino acids. CDR3 nucleotide sequence: TGTGCCAGTAGACCGGGACAGGGGGTGACAGATACGCAGTATTTT. It codes for CASRPGQGVTDTQYF.

There are many counts of this clonotype. The chain carries TRBV2 and TRBJ2-5, with TRBD2 identical over 7 bases. Germline V lookup: CDR1 SNHLY, CDR2 FYNNEI. The length of the CDR3 is 13 residues. The J segment lost 2 bases and the V segment lost 6 bases, leaving 3 bases of the junction unmatched. The CDR3 region has the DNA TGTGCCAGCAGGGGGACTATGCAAGAGACCCAGTACTTC. Encoded protein: CASRGTMQETQYF.

The J gene is TRBJ1-2, the V gene TRBV10-3; 9 bases are a match to TRBD1. The V gene end was trimmed by 5 bases and the J gene end by 3 bases; junction bases not matched to a gene: 1. Germline V gives CDR1 ENHRY, CDR2 SYGVKD. The CDR3 consists of 13 residues. DNA for the CDR3: TGTGCCATCAGTAGACAGGGGGACTATGGCTACACCTTC. As protein: CAISRQGDYGYTF.

This clonotype was seen many times. The chain uses TRBV27 and TRBJ2-3; D not certain. The CDR3 is 11 amino acids. Germline-derived CDR1 and CDR2 are MNHEY and SMNVEV (reference sequence). Trimming stripped 5 bases from V and 5 bases from J, with 5 bases between. CDR3 sequence (DNA): TGTGCCAGCAGTCACCTAGATACGCAGTATTTT. Amino acids: CASSHLDTQYF.

This clonotype has a count of ten or more. The chain joins TRBV11-3 to TRBJ2-5; 10 bases match TRBD2. The CDR3 contains 16 residues. The V gene's germline CDR1 is SGHNT and CDR2 YENEEA. V lost 4 bases and J lost 4; bases outside the gene matches: 9. CDR3 in DNA: TGTGCCAGCAGCTCCCCTCTAGCGGGAGAAGGAGAGACCCAGTACTTC. Protein: CASSSPLAGEGETQYF.

This clonotype was observed a few times. The V and J genes are TRBV11-3 and TRBJ2-1, with 8 bases lining up with TRBD1. CDR3 size: 16 residues. Germline V gives CDR1 SGHNT, CDR2 YENEEA. Trimming cost V 5 bases and J 6 bases; bases outside gene matches: 12. This CDR3 is CASSGQGRVVRNEQFF. The CDR3 coding sequence is TGTGCCAGCAGCGGACAGGGTAGGGTAGTTCGCAATGAGCAGTTCTTC.

In DNA, the CDR3 is TGTGCCAGCAGCCAAGATCCACGGAGCTCTGGGGCCAACGTCCTGACTTTC. Translation: CASSQDPRSSGANVLTF. This chain joins TRBV3-1 and TRBJ2-6; D gene uncertain. Germline V gene lookup returns CDR1 LGHDT and CDR2 YNNKEL (reference sequence). Trimming stripped 0 bases from V and 0 bases from J, with 9 bases between. The CDR3 is 17 residues long.

This clonotype was picked up many times. The CDR3, as DNA: TGTGCCAGCAGTTTAGTTGCGCAGTATTTT. It translates to CASSLVAQYF. V usage is TRBV12-3 or TRBV12-4 and J usage is TRBJ2-3; D not resolved. The CDR3 is 10 residues long. V gave up 1 base and J gave up 10 bases, with 3 bases separating them.

The V call is TRBV12-3 or TRBV12-4, the J call TRBJ2-3; 11 bases are a match to TRBD1. Trimming at V came to 5 bases and at J to 5 bases, leaving 6 bases not matched to a gene. CDR3 length: 15 amino acids. CDR3: CASSPWTGGVDTQYF. CDR3 nucleotides: TGTGCCAGCAGTCCATGGACAGGGGGCGTAGATACGCAGTATTTT.

This clonotype has at least ten counts. The gene calls are TRBV28 and TRBJ1-5; D possibly corresponds to TRBD1 (6 bases). Trimming took off 2 bases at V and 5 bases at J, with 16 bases between the two ends. There are 16 residues in the CDR3. In germline, CDR1 is MDHEN, CDR2 SYDVKM. In nucleotides, the CDR3 is TGTGCCAGCAGTTTACCCCTCACAGGGCAAGATCAGCCCCAGCATTTT. The encoded protein is CASSLPLTGQDQPQHF.

In this sample, this clonotype turned up many times. The V and J genes are TRBV25-1 and TRBJ1-3, with D uncertain. This CDR3 has 12 amino acids. The V gene lost 4 bases and the J gene lost 4 bases, with 5 bases spanning the gap. The V gene's germline CDR1 is MGHDK and CDR2 SYGVNS. CDR3 DNA: TGTGCCAGCAGTGTGGAGGGAAACACCATATATTTT. It encodes CASSVEGNTIYF.